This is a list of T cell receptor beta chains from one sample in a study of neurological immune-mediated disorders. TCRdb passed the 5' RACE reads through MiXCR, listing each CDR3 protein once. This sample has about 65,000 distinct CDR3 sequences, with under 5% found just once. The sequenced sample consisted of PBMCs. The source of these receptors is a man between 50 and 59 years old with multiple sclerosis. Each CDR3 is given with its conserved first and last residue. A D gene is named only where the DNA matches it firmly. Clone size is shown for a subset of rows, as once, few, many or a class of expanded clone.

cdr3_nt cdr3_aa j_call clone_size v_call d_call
TGCGCCAGCAGCTTGGCCCAGGGGTGGACTGAAGCTTTCTTT CASSLAQGWTEAFF TRBJ1-1 many TRBV5-1 .
TGCAGTGCAAACGTAAACAGGGGCCGGCGGGACATTCAGTACTTC CSANVNRGRRDIQYF TRBJ2-4 many TRBV20-1 TRBD1
TGTGCCAGCAGTTTGGTAGCAGGAGTGATTTCTAGCACAGATACGCAGTATTTT CASSLVAGVISSTDTQYF TRBJ2-3 many TRBV12-3/TRBV12-4 .
TGCGCCAGCAGCTTGGCCGATGTCACTGAAGCTTTCTTT CASSLADVTEAFF TRBJ1-1 many TRBV5-1 .
TGTGCCAGCAGCGTAGAAGCGGGGGGGCCCGGCGGGGAGCTGTTTTTT CASSVEAGGPGGELFF TRBJ2-2 many TRBV9 TRBD2
TGCAGTGCAAAACCGGGACAGGGACTCCCGAACACCATATATTTT CSAKPGQGLPNTIYF TRBJ1-3 many TRBV20-1 TRBD1
TGTGCCAGCAGCCCTGACGGGGAAGCCAGAGATACGCAGTATTTT CASSPDGEARDTQYF TRBJ2-3 many TRBV11-3 .
TGTGCCAGCAGCCGTCAGGGGGCGAACTATGGCTACACCTTC CASSRQGANYGYTF TRBJ1-2 many TRBV25-1 TRBD1
TGTGCCAGCAGCTTACTTGCCCAAAACTATGGCTACACCTTC CASSLLAQNYGYTF TRBJ1-2 . TRBV7-2 .
TGTGCCAGCAGTTTGAGGCTAGCGGGGAGAATGGAGACCCAGTACTTC CASSLRLAGRMETQYF TRBJ2-5 many TRBV27 TRBD2
TGCGCCAGCAGCCCCCTCTCTGGGGCCAACGTCCTGACTTTC CASSPLSGANVLTF TRBJ2-6 many TRBV5-1 .
TGTGCCAGCAGCTTAGATCAGGGACTAGCGGGGGGAAACTACAATGAGCAGTTCTTC CASSLDQGLAGGNYNEQFF TRBJ2-1 many TRBV11-2 TRBD2
TGTGCCAGCCGCCCGCCGCCGGATGGACCCAAAGAGACCCAGTACTTC CASRPPPDGPKETQYF TRBJ2-5 many TRBV12-3/TRBV12-4 .
TGCAGTGCTTCAAGTCGGGGCGGGGGACGTAAGAACACTGAAGCTTTCTTT CSASSRGGGRKNTEAFF TRBJ1-1 many TRBV20-1 .
TGCGCCAGCAGCTTGGTACTAGCGGGGAGCACAGATACGCAGTATTTT CASSLVLAGSTDTQYF TRBJ2-3 many TRBV5-1 TRBD2
TGTGCCAGCAGTGAACAGGGACGCTACACCTTC CASSEQGRYTF TRBJ1-2 many TRBV6-2/TRBV6-3 .
TGCGCCAGCAGCCTGAGGCCCAATGTGGCGGTACCTTTGGCCCAGTACTTC CASSLRPNVAVPLAQYF TRBJ2-5 many TRBV5-1 .
TGTGCCAGCAGCAAAAAGGCAGGGGAGGGGACTGAAGCTTTCTTT CASSKKAGEGTEAFF TRBJ1-1 many TRBV21-1 .
TGTGCCAGCAGGGGGCTGGGACAAGAGACCCAGTACTTC CASRGLGQETQYF TRBJ2-5 few TRBV6-1 .
TGCGCCAGCAGCCCGGACAGGGATGGCTACACCTTC CASSPDRDGYTF TRBJ1-2 many TRBV5-1 TRBD1
TGTGCCAGCAGCTTCGGACTGGGAACGAACACCGGGGAGCTGTTTTTT CASSFGLGTNTGELFF TRBJ2-2 many TRBV7-9 .
TGTGCCAGCAGCTTAAGCTGGGACAGGCACACAGATACGCAGTATTTT CASSLSWDRHTDTQYF TRBJ2-3 many TRBV11-2 TRBD1
TGTGCCAGCAGCCAAGAAGCTACGAGACACACAGATACGCAGTATTTT CASSQEATRHTDTQYF TRBJ2-3 few TRBV3-1 .
TGTGCCACACAGGCTAGCGGGGCTTACAATGAGCAGTTCTTC CATQASGAYNEQFF TRBJ2-1 many TRBV10-3 TRBD2
TGTGCCAGCAGTAGACAGGGCTTGAACACTGAAGCTTTCTTT CASSRQGLNTEAFF TRBJ1-1 . TRBV25-1 TRBD1
TGCGCCAGCAGCCAAGAACCAGGGGGCGCGGAGACCCAGTACTTC CASSQEPGGAETQYF TRBJ2-5 many TRBV4-1 TRBD1
TGTGCCAGCAGCGTGGGACAGCGGGATTCACCCCTCCACTTT CASSVGQRDSPLHF TRBJ1-6 many TRBV5-8 TRBD1
TGCAGTGCTAAACAGGGTTATGCCTATGGCTACACCTTC CSAKQGYAYGYTF TRBJ1-2 many TRBV20-1 .
TGTGCCAGCAGCCAAGAACTAGCGGGGGGAGGAGAGACCCAGTACTTC CASSQELAGGGETQYF TRBJ2-5 many TRBV4-2 TRBD2
TGTGCCAGCAGCCTCACAGAGAACACCGGGGAGCTGTTTTTT CASSLTENTGELFF TRBJ2-2 few TRBV5-6 .
TGTGCCAGCAATGGCATCAACGAGCAGTACTTC CASNGINEQYF TRBJ2-7 many TRBV2 .
TGCAGCGTTGATGAGGACATACTACAGTTCTTC CSVDEDILQFF TRBJ2-1 many TRBV29-1 .
TGTGCCTGTGTGTTTGAGAGGGAGAACACTGAAGCTTTCTTT CACVFERENTEAFF TRBJ1-1 many TRBV7-2 .
TGTGCCTGGAGTCGGGGGACGTATCAGCCCCAGAATTTT CAWSRGTYQPQNF TRBJ1-5 . TRBV30 .
TGCGCCAGCAGATGGGGGGACAGGCTCGCTGAGACCCAGTACTTC CASRWGDRLAETQYF TRBJ2-5 many TRBV5-1 TRBD1
TGTGCCAGCAGTCGTGGACAGGGGGTAAATGAAAAACTGTTTTTT CASSRGQGVNEKLFF TRBJ1-4 many TRBV5-6 TRBD1
TGCGCCAGCAGCTTGGGTCCAGGGACCGGGGAGCTGTTTTTT CASSLGPGTGELFF TRBJ2-2 many TRBV5-1 .
TGTGCCACCAGCAGAGACAGGGGTTCGTATCAGCCCCAGCATTTT CATSRDRGSYQPQHF TRBJ1-5 many TRBV15 .
TGTGCCATCACGCGATTCCTGAACGCTGAAGCTTTCTTT CAITRFLNAEAFF TRBJ1-1 many TRBV10-3 .
TGCAGTGCTAGAACGGGAAGGGGTAACACCGGGGAGCTGTTTTTT CSARTGRGNTGELFF TRBJ2-2 few TRBV20-1 .
TGTGCCAGCAGTTCCTCGGGGGGTTGGTATCGGGAGCAGTTCTTC CASSSSGGWYREQFF TRBJ2-1 many TRBV12-3/TRBV12-4 TRBD2
TGCAGTGCTAGAGTAGGTTCCGACAGCTGGAGCAATCAGCCCCAGCATTTT CSARVGSDSWSNQPQHF TRBJ1-5 many TRBV20-1 .
TGTGCCAGCAAATACCAAATCACAGATACGCAGTATTTT CASKYQITDTQYF TRBJ2-3 few TRBV28 .
TGCAGTGCTAGACCCAGGGCGTCCCAAGAGACCCAGTACTTC CSARPRASQETQYF TRBJ2-5 many TRBV20-1 .
TGTGCCAGCAGTTTAAAGTATCCTAGTCAGCCCCAGCATTTT CASSLKYPSQPQHF TRBJ1-5 many TRBV27 .
TGTGCCATCAGTGAGTCAAGTCAGGGAGGCGGCGGCTACACCTTC CAISESSQGGGGYTF TRBJ1-2 many TRBV10-3 .
TGCAGTGCTAGCGTTGGGGACACTGAAGCTTTCTTT CSASVGDTEAFF TRBJ1-1 many TRBV20-1 .
TGTGCCAGCAGCCAAGGGGCAGGGATCCCCAATGAGCAGTTCTTC CASSQGAGIPNEQFF TRBJ2-1 many TRBV3-1 .
TGCAGTGCAACTACCCTAGCGAGGAACTACGATGAGCAGTTCTTC CSATTLARNYDEQFF TRBJ2-1 many TRBV20-1 .
TGTGCCAGCTCTCCCCTGACAGGCGATGAGCAGTTCTTC CASSPLTGDEQFF TRBJ2-1 few TRBV12-3/TRBV12-4 .
TGCGCCAGCAGCCAAGGGACCGATAGACTTTCACCCCTCCACTTT CASSQGTDRLSPLHF TRBJ1-6 many TRBV4-3 .
TGCGCCAGCAGATCCCGACAGGGGGCGAACACTGAAGCTTTCTTT CASRSRQGANTEAFF TRBJ1-1 many TRBV5-1 TRBD1
TGTGCCAGCAGGTTCGGTCAGGGAAACACCGGGGAGCTGTTTTTT CASRFGQGNTGELFF TRBJ2-2 many TRBV12-3/TRBV12-4 .